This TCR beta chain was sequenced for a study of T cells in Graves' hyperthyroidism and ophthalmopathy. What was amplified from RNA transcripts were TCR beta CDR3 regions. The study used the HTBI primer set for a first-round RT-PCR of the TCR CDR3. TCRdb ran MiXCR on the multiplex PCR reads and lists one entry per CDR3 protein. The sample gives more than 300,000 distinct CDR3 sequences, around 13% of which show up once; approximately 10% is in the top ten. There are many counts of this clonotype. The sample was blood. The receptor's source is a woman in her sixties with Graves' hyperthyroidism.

For the CDR3, the DNA is TGCAGCGGGTCGACTTCTTTAGCGGGAGGCTCCAATGAGCAGTTCTTC. Translation gives CSGSTSLAGGSNEQFF. This chain uses TRBV29-1 with TRBJ2-1, with 10 bases that match TRBD2. The CDR3 loop spans 16 amino acids. Per germline, CDR1 SQVTM and CDR2 ANQGSEA. V lost 7 bases and J lost 6; bases outside the gene matches: 15.